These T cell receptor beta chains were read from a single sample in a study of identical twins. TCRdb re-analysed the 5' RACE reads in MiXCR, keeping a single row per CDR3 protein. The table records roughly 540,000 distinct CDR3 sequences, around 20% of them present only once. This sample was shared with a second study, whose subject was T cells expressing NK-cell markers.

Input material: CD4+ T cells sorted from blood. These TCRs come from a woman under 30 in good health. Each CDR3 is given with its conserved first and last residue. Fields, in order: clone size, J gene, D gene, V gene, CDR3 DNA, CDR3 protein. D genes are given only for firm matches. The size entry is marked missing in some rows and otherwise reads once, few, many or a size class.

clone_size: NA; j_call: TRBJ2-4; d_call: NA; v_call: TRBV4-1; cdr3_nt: TGCGCCAGCAGCCAAAGTCCAGGGAGAAACATTCAGTACTTC; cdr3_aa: CASSQSPGRNIQYF
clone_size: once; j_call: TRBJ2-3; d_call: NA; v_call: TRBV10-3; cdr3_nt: TGTGCCACCGTAGGGCGGGCCCTTTCAGATACGCAGTATTTT; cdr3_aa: CATVGRALSDTQYF
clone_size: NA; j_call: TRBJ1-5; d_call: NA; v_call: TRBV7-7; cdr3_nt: TGTGCTAGCAGCTTAGACCGGGGAGAGCCCCAGCATTTT; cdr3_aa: CASSLDRGEPQHF
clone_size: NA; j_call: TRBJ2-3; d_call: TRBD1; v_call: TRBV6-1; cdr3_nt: TGTGCCAGCATCGAGGACAGGGCCTCAGATACGCAGTATTTT; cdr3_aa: CASIEDRASDTQYF
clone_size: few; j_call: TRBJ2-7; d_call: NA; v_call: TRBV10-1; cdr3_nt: TGCGCCAGGGGGCCGGGAAAAAGATCCTACGAGCAGTACTTC; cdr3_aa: CARGPGKRSYEQYF
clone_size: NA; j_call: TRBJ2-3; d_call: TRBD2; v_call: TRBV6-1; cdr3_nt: TGTGCCAGCAGTACCATAGCGGGAGCTACAGATACGCAGTATTTT; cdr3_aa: CASSTIAGATDTQYF
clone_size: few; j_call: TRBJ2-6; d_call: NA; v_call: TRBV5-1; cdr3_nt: TGCGCCAGCAGCTTGGAATACAGCTCTGGGGCCAACGTCCTGACTTTC; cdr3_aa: CASSLEYSSGANVLTF
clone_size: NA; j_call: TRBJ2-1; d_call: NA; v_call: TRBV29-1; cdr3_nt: TGCAGTGTCGTGCGGGGCTCCTACAATGTGCAGTTCTTC; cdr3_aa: CSVVRGSYNVQFF
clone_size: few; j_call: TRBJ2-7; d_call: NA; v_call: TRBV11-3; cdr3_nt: TGTGCCAGCAGCCACACGTACGGGGACTCCTACGAGCAGTACTTC; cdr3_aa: CASSHTYGDSYEQYF
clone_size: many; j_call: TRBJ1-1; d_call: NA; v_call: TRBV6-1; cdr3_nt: TGTGCCAGCAGCAAGACAGGATCGAACACTGAAGCTTTCTTT; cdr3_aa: CASSKTGSNTEAFF
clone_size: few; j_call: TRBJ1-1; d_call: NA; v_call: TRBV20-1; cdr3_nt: TGCAGTGCTAGAGATAAGGGGCTAAACACTGAAGCTTTCTTT; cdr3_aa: CSARDKGLNTEAFF
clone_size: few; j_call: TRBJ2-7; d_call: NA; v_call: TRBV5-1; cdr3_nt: TGCGCCAGCAGCTTAGGAAGTGGGCAGGATTCCTACGAGCAGTACTTC; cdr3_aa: CASSLGSGQDSYEQYF
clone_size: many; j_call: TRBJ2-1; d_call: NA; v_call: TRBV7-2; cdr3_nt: TGTGCCAGCAGCTGGGGACTTTACAATGAGCAGTTCTTC; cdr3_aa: CASSWGLYNEQFF
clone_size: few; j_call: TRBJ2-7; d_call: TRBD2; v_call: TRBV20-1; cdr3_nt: TGCAGTGCTAGAGCCACGACTAGCAACCCCTACGAGCAGTACTTC; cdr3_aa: CSARATTSNPYEQYF
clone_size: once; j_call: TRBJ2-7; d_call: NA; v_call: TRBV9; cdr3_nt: TGTGCCAGCAGCTCCCAACAGGGTGCGAACTACGAGCAGTACTTC; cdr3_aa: CASSSQQGANYEQYF
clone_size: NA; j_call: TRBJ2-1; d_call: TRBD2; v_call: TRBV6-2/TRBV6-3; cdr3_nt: TGTGCCAGCAGTCCCGGGCTAGCGGGAGCAGTCGGGAATGAGCAGTTCTTC; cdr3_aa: CASSPGLAGAVGNEQFF
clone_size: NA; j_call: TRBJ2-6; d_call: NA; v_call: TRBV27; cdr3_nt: TGTGCCAGCAGTTCGCCAGGGGCTGGGGCCAACGTCCTGACTTTC; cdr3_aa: CASSSPGAGANVLTF
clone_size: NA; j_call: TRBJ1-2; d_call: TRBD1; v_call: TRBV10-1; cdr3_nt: TGCGCCAGCAGTCCTGGGACAGGCTATGGCTGCACCTTC; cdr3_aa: CASSPGTGYGCTF
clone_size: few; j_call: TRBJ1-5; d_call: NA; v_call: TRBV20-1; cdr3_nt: TGCAGTGCTAGAGACAGGGTGGGGCGGCAGCCCCAGCATTTT; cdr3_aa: CSARDRVGRQPQHF
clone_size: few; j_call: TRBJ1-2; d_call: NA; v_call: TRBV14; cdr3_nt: TGTGCCAGCAGCGCCCGGGGGGGGCGAAGTGGCTACACCTTC; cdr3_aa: CASSARGGRSGYTF
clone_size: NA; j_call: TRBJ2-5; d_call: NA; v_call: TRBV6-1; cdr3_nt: TGTGCCAGCAGAAAAAATCAGGGGACCCTCCAAGAGACCCAGTACTTC; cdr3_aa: CASRKNQGTLQETQYF
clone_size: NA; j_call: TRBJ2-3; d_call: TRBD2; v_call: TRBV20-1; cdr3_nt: TGCAGTGCTAGCCCAGTCGCTAGCGGGAGAGGGGCGGATACGCAGTATTTT; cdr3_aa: CSASPVASGRGADTQYF
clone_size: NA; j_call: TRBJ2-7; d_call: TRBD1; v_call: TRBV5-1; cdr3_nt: TGCGCCAGCAGCCAACCTACTACCGGGACAGGGGCCTACGAGCAGTACTTC; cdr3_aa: CASSQPTTGTGAYEQYF
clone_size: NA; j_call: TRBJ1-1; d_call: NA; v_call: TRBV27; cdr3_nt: TGTGCCAGCAGACTCCAAGTTATGAACACTGAAGCTTTCTTT; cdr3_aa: CASRLQVMNTEAFF
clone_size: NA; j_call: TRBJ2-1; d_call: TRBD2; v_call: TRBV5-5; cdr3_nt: TGTGCCAGCAGCCCACCCGGGACTAGTCCTGAGCAGTTCTTC; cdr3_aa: CASSPPGTSPEQFF
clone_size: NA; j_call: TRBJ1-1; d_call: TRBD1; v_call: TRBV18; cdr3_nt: TGTGCCAGCTCATCACCCAACAGGGGAGGGACTGAAGCTTTCTTT; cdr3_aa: CASSSPNRGGTEAFF
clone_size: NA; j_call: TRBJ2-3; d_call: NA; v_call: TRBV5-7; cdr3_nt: TGTGCCGCAGAGGACACTCATACGCAGTATTTT; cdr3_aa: CAAEDTHTQYF
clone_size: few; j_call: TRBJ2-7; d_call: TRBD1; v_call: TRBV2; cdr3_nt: TGTGCCAGCAGCGCCGACAGGGACGAGCAGTACTTC; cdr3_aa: CASSADRDEQYF
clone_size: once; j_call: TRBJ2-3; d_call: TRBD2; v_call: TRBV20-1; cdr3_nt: TGCAGTGCTAGAGGATCACTTCTAGCGGGAGGGCCAGATACGCAGTATTTT; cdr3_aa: CSARGSLLAGGPDTQYF
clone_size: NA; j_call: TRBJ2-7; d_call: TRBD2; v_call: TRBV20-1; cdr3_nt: TGCAGTGCTAGAGATTCCGGGACTAGCGGGAGCAGCTCCTACGAGCAGTACTTC; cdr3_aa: CSARDSGTSGSSSYEQYF
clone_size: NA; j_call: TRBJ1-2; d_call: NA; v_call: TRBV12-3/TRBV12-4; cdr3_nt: TGTGCCAGCAGTTGGGACCAGGGAGGCTACACCTTC; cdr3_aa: CASSWDQGGYTF
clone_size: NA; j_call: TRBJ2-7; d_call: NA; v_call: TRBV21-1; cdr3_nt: TGTGCCAGCAGCCCCCCAGCCAGGGGTAAGGGCTACGAGCAGTACTTC; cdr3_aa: CASSPPARGKGYEQYF
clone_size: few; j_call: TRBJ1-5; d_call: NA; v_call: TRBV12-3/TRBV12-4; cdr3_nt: TGTGCCAGCAGTTCAGGGACGGGGGACAATCAGCCCCAGCATTTT; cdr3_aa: CASSSGTGDNQPQHF
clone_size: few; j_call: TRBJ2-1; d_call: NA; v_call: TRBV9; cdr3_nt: TGTGCCAGCAGCGTTAATTTCAATGAGCAGTTCTTC; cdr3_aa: CASSVNFNEQFF
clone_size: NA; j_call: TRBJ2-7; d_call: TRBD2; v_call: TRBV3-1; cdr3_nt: TGTGCCTGCAGTTATCTTGTACGCGGACTAGCGGGAGGGTACGAGCAGTACTTC; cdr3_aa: CACSYLVRGLAGGYEQYF
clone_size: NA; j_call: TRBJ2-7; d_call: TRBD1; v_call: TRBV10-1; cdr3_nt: TGCGCCAGCAGGAAATTCGACAGGGAAAGCTCCTACGAGCAGTACTTC; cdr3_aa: CASRKFDRESSYEQYF
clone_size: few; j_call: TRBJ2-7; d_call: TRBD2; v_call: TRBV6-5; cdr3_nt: TGTGCCAGCAGTTACCGCAGGAGCGGGAGGGCTTACGAGCAGTACTTC; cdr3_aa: CASSYRRSGRAYEQYF
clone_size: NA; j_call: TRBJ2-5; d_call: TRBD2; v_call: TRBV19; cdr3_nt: TGTGCCAGTAGTGTGACTAGCGGGAGAAGGGAGACCCAGTACTTC; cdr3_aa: CASSVTSGRRETQYF
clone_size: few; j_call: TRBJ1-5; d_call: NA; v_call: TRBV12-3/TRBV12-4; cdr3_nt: TGTGCCAGCAGTTTAGCGCCGAGAGGTCAGCCCCAGCATTTT; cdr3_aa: CASSLAPRGQPQHF
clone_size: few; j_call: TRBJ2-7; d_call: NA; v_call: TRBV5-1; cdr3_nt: TGCGCCAGCAGCGTTGGACAGAACTACGAGCAGTACTTC; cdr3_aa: CASSVGQNYEQYF
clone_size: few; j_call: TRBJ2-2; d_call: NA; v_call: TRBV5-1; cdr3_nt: TGCGCCAGCAGCTTGGCGGTAGCGGCGATCACCGGGGAGCTGTTTTTT; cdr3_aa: CASSLAVAAITGELFF